The 6 T cell receptor beta chains reported below all come from one sample, sequenced in a study of T cells expressing NK-cell markers. TCRdb reprocessed the 5' RACE reads and keeps a single row for each CDR3 protein, giving no DNA. This table holds 400,000 to 500,000 distinct CDR3 sequences. Sequenced material: blood T cells: a sorted CD56 or NKG2C T cell subset, CD4+ or CD8+ T cells, or bulk PBMC T cells (not recorded which). The source is a woman between 18 and 69 years old in good health.

The chain uses TRBV4-3 and TRBJ1-6; absent DNA, TCRdb's TRBD1 call cannot be checked. CDR3 length: 18 amino acids. Germline assignment: CDR1 LGHNA and CDR2 YSLEER. This chain's CDR3 is CASSHPTGWGSYNSPLHF.

This chain links TRBV7-9 with TRBJ2-1; TCRdb's D call, TRBD1, is unchecked because there is no DNA. The CDR3 totals 15 residues. Germline V gene lookup returns CDR1 SEHNR and CDR2 FQNEAQ (reference sequence). The CDR3 is CASSLAGQYYNEQFF.

The V gene is TRBV7-9, the J gene TRBJ2-5; there is no DNA to check the TCRdb D call of TRBD1. CDR3 length equals 16 residues. Germline values: CDR1 SEHNR, CDR2 FQNEAQ (reference sequence). CDR3 in amino acids: CASSLAWTGGGETQYF.

V is TRBV12-3 or TRBV12-4 and J is TRBJ1-6; TCRdb picks TRBD1, but there is no DNA to check that call. CDR3 length: 16 residues. The CDR3 reads CASSSIPGGVNSPLHF.

The chain is built from TRBV20-1 and TRBJ1-4; TCRdb selects TRBD1, and the lack of DNA leaves this call unchecked. The germline V gene has CDR1 DFQATT and CDR2 SNEGSKA (reference sequence). CDR3 size: 13 residues. The CDR3 spells CSARGQGGEKLFF.

This chain joins TRBV5-1 and TRBJ2-3; TCRdb's D gene call, TRBD1, goes unchecked for lack of DNA. CDR1 is SGHRS and CDR2 is YFSETQ in the germline V gene. CDR3 length equals 15 residues. CDR3 sequence: CASRGLMGATDTQYF.